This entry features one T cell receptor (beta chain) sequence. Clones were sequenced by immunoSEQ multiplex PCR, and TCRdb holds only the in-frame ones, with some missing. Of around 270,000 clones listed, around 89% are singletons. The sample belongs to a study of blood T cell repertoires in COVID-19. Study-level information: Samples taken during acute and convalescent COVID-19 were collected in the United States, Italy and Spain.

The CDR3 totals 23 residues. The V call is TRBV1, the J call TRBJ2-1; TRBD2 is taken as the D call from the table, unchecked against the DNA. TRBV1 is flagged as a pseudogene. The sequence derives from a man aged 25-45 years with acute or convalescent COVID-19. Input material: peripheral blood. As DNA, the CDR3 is TGCACCAGCAGCCAAGATAAGGCGGTGGTGGCTGCGGCCCGGACTAGCCCAGTCAATGAGCAGTTCTTC. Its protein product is CTSSQDKAVVAAARTSPVNEQFF.